This T cell receptor beta chain was captured in a study of shared clonotypes between healthy human individuals. CDR1 and CDR2 from the germline V gene are SGHTA and FQGNSA. V shed 5 bases, J shed 7 bases, and the junction held 10 bases outside the gene matches. The length of the CDR3 is 15 residues. Clones were read by immunoSEQ multiplex PCR, and TCRdb kept only the in-frame ones, dropping some. The data hold nearly 1 million clones, with over 75% observed a single time. The sequencing input was memory CD4+ T cells sorted from blood. Stated subset: CD45RA-negative fraction. The chain employs TRBV7-2 and TRBJ2-2; TRBD2 agrees at 7 bases. The receptor was derived from a man in his late teens or twenties in good health. The CDR3 spells CASSVSSGSGGELFF. In nucleotides, the CDR3 is TGTGCCAGCAGCGTATCTAGCGGCAGTGGCGGGGAGCTGTTTTTT.